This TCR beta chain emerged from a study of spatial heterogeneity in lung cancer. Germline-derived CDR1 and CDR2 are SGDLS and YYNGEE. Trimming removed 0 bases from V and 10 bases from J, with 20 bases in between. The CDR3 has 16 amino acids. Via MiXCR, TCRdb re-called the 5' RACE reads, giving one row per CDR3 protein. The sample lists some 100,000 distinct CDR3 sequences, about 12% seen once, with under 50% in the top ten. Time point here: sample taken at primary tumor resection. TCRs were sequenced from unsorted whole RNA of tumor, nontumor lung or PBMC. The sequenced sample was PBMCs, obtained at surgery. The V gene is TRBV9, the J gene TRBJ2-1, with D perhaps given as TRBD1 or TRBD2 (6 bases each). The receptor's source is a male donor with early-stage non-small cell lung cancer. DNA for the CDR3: TGTGCCAGCAGCGTAGCGGGGGCTAGTCCGATGAAGGAGCAGTTCTTC. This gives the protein CASSVAGASPMKEQFF.